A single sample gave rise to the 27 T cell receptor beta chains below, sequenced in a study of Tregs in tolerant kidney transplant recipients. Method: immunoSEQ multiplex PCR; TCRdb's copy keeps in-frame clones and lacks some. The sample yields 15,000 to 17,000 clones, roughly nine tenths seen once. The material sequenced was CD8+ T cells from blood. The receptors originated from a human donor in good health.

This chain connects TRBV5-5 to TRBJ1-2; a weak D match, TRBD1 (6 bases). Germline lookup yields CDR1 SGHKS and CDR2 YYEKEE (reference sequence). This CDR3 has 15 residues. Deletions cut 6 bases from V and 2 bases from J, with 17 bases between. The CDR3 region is CASNPFRGGNYGYTF. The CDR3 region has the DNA TGTGCCAGCAACCCTTTTCGGGGGGGCAACTATGGCTACACCTTC.

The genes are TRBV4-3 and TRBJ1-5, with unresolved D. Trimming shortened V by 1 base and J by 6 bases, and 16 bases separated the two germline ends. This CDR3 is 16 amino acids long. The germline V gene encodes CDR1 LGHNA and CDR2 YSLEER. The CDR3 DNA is TGCGCCAGCAGCCAAGTCTTTAGGTCAGGCAGTCAGCCCCAGCATTTT. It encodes CASSQVFRSGSQPQHF.

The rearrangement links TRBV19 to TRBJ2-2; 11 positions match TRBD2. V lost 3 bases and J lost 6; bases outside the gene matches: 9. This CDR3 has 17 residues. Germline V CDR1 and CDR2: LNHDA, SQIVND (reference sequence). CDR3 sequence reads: CASSISGLAGGAGELFF. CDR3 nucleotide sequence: TGTGCCAGTAGTATCTCGGGGCTAGCGGGGGGTGCCGGGGAGCTGTTTTTT. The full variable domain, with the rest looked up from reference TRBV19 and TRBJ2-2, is DGGITQSPKYLFRKEGQNVTLSCEQNLNHDAMYWYRQDPGQGLRLIYYSQIVNDFQKGDIAEGYSVSREKKESFPLTVTSAQKNPTAFYLCASSISGLAGGAGELFFGEGSRLTVL.

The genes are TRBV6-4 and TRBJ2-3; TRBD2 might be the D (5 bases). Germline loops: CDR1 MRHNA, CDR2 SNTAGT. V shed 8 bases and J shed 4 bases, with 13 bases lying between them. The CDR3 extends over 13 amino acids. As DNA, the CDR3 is TGTGCCAGCGGCTTAGGGAGCCCAGATACGCAGTATTTT. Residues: CASGLGSPDTQYF.

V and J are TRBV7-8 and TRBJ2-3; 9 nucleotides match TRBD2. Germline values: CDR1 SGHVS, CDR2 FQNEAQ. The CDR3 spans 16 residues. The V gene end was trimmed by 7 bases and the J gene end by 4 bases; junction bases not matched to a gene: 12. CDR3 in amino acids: CASMLTVAGAADTQYF. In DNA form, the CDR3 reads TGTGCCAGCATGCTTACCGTAGCGGGGGCCGCAGATACGCAGTATTTT. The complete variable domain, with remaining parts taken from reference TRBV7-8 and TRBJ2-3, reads GAGVSQSPRYKVAKRGQDVALRCDPISGHVSLFWYQQALGQGPEFLTYFQNEAQLDKSGLPSDRFFAERPEGSVSTLKIQRTQQEDSAVYLCASMLTVAGAADTQYFGPGTRLTVL.

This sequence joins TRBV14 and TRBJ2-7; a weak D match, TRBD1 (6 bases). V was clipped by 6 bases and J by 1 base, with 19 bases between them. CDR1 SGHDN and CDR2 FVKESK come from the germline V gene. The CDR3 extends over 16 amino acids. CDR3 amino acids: CASRVTSGQPSYEQYF. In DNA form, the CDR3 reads TGTGCCAGCAGGGTAACATCGGGACAACCATCCTACGAGCAGTACTTC.

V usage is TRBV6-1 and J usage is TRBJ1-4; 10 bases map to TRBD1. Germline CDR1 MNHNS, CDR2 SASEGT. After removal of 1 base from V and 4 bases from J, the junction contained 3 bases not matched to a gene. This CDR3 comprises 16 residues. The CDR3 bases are TGTGCCAGCAGTGAAGGGACAGGGGGTCTTAATGAAAAACTGTTTTTT. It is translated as CASSEGTGGLNEKLFF.

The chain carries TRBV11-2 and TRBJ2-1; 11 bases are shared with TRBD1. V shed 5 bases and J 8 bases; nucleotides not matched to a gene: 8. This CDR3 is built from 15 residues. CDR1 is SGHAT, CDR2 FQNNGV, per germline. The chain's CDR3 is CASSPRGTGGDEQFF. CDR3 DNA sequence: TGTGCCAGCAGCCCCCGGGGGACAGGGGGGGATGAGCAGTTCTTC. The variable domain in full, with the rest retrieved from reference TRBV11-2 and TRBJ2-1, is EAGVAQSPRYKIIEKRQSVAFWCNPISGHATLYWYQQILGQGPKLLIQFQNNGVVDDSQLPKDRFSAERLKGVDSTLKIQPAKLEDSAVYLCASSPRGTGGDEQFFGPGTRLTVL.

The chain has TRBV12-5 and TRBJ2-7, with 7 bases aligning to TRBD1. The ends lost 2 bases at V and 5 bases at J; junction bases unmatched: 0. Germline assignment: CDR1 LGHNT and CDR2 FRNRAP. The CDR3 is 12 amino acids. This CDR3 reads CASGLTGDEQYF. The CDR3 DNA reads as TGTGCTAGTGGTTTGACAGGGGACGAGCAGTACTTC.

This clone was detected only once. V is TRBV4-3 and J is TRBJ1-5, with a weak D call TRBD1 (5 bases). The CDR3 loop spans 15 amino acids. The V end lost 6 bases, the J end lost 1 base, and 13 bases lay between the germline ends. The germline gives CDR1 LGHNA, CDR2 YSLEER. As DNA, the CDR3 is TGCGCCAGCAGTCCAGGGTTAGGGAGCAATCAGCCCCAGCATTTT. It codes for CASSPGLGSNQPQHF.

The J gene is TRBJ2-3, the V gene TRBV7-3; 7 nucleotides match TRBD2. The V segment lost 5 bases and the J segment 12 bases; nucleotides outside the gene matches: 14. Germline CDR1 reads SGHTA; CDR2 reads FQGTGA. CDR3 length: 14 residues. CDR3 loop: CASSNPTNPGLQYF. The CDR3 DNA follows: TGTGCCAGCAGCAACCCAACCAATCCGGGACTACAGTATTTT. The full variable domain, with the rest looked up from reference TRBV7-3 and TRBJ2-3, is GAGVSQTPSNKVTEKGKYVELRCDPISGHTALYWYRQSLGQGPEFLIYFQGTGAADDSGLPNDRFFAVRPEGSVSTLKIQRTERGDSAVYLCASSNPTNPGLQYFGPGTRLTVL.

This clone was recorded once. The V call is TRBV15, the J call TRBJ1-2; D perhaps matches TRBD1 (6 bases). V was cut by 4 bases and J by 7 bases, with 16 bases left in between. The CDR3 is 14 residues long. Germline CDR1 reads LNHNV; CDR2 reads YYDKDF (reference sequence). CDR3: CATSKQDRVFGYTF. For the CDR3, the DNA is TGTGCCACCAGCAAACAGGACAGAGTATTTGGCTACACCTTC.

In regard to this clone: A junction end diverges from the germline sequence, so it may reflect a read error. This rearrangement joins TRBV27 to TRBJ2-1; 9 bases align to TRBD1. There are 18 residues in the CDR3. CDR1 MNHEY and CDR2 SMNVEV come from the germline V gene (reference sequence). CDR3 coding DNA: TGTGCCAGCAGTTTATCCGGGCGGGACAGGGTGCCCTATAATGAGCAGTTCTTC. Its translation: CASSLSGRDRVPYNEQFF.

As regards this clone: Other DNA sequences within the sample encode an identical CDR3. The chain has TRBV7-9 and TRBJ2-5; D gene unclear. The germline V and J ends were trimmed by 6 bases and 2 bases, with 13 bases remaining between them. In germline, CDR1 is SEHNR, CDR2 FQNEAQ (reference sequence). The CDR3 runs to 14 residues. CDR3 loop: CASSRAGVQETQYF. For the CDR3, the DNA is TGTGCCAGCAGTCGGGCAGGAGTGCAAGAGACCCAGTACTTC.

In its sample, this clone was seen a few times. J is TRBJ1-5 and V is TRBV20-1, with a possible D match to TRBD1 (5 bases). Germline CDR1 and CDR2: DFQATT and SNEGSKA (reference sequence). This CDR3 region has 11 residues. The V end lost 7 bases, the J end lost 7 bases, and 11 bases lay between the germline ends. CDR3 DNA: TGCAGTGTGGGAGGGGTGCAGCCCCAGCATTTT. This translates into CSVGGVQPQHF.

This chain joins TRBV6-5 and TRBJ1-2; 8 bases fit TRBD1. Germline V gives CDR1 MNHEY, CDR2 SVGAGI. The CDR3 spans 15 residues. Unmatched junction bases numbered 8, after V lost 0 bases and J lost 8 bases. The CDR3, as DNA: TGTGCCAGCAGTTACTCGGGTGACAGGGGAGGCGGCTACACCTTC. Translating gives CASSYSGDRGGGYTF.

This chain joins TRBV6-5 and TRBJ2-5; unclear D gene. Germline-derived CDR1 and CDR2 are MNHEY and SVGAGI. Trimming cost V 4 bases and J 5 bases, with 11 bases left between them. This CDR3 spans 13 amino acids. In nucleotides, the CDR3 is TGTGCCAGCAGTTTAAGAAAGGAGGAGACCCAGTACTTC. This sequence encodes CASSLRKEETQYF.

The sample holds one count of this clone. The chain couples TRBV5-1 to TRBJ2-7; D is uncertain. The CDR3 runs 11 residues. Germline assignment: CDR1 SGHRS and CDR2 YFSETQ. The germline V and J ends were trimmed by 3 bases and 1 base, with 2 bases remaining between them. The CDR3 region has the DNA TGCGCCAGCAGCTCATCCTACGAGCAGTACTTC. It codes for CASSSSYEQYF.

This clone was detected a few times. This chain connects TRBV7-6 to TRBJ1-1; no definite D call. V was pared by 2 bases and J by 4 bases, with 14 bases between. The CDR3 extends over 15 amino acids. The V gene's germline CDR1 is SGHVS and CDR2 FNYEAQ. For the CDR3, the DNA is TGTGCCAGCAGCTTAAGTGCTTCCGGAACCACTGAAGCTTTCTTT. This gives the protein CASSLSASGTTEAFF.

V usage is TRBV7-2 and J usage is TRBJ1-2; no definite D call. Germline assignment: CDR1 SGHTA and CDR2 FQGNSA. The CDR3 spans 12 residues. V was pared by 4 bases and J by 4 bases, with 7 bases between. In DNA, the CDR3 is TGTGCCAGCAGCTCCCACAGCTATGGCTACACCTTC. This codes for CASSSHSYGYTF.

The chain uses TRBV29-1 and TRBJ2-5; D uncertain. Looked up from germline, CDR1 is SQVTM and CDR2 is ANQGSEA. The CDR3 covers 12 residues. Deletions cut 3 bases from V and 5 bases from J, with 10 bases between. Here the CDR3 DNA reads TGCAGCGTTGAGGTGGTAGGGGAGACCCAGTACTTC. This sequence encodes CSVEVVGETQYF. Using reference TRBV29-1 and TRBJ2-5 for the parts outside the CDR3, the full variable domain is SAVISQKPSRDICQRGTSLTIQCQVDSQVTMMFWYRQQPGQSLTLIATANQGSEATYESGFVIDKFPISRPNLTFSTLTVSNMSPEDSSIYLCSVEVVGETQYFGPGTRLLVL.

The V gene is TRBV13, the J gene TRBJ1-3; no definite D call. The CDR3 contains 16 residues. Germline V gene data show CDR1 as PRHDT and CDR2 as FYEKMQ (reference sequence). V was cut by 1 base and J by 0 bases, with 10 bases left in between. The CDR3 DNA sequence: TGTGCCAGCAGCTTAGAGGCGGATTTCTCTGGAAACACCATATATTTT. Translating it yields CASSLEADFSGNTIYF.

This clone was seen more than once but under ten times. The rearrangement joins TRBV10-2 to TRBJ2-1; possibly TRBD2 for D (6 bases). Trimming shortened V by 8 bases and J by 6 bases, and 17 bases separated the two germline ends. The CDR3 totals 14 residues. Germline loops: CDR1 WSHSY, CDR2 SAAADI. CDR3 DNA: TGCGCCAGCGGCGGGACGCCGGGCTTCAATGAGCAGTTCTTC. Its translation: CASGGTPGFNEQFF.

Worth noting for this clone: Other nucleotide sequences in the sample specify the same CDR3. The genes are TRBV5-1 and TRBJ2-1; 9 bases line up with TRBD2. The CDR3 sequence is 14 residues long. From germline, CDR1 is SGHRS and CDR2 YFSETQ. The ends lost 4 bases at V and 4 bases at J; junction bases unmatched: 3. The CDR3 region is CASSASGAYNEQFF. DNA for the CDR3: TGCGCCAGCAGCGCTAGCGGGGCTTACAATGAGCAGTTCTTC.

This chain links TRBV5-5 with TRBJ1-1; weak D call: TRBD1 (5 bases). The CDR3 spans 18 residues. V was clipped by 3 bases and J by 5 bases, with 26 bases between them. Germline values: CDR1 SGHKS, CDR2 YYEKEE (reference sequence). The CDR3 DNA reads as TGTGCCAGCAGCTCGGCCCAACTAAGCGGGGGGATAGGGACTGAAGCTTTCTTT. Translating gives CASSSAQLSGGIGTEAFF.

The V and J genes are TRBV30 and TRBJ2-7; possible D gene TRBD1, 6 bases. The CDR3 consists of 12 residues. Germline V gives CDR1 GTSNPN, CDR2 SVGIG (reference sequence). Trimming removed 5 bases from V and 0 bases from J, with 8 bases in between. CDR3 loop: CAWRDNSYEQYF. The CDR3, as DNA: TGTGCCTGGCGGGACAACTCCTACGAGCAGTACTTC.

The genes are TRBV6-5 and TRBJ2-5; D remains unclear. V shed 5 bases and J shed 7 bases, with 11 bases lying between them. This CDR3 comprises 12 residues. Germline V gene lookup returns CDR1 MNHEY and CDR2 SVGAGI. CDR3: CASSPDGLTQYF. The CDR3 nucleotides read TGTGCCAGCAGTCCCGATGGGTTGACCCAGTACTTC.